This T cell receptor beta chain was sequenced in a study of siplizumab effects on memory and regulatory T cells. Study observations and caveats: Naive T cells, seemingly more diverse than memory cells, seemed major alloresponse contributors. A small minority of alloreactive clones were mapped to unstimulated subsets. Most proliferating CD4+ or CD8+ clones, roughly 75-97%, had no naive or memory assignment.

Assaying covered approximately 100,000 TCR templates per sample. Assay used: immunoSEQ multiplex PCR; TCRdb lists only in-frame clones, some missing. The sample gives 100,000 to 110,000 clones, around 90% of which show up once; 0.15% is in the top ten. The CDR3 loop spans 16 amino acids. With 0 bases removed from V and 6 bases from J, the gap between germline ends came to 18 bases. CDR1 is MNHEY and CDR2 is SMNVEV in the germline V gene (reference sequence). Note on this clone: Its antigen is not identified.

The sequencing sample was made of CD4+ T cells sorted from blood. The chain joins TRBV27 to TRBJ2-7, with no clear D. The source of this sequence is a human donor in good health. The CDR3 DNA follows: TGTGCCAGCAGTTTATCGCGAACGGGCCCCATGGGCGAGCAGTACTTC. Its translation: CASSLSRTGPMGEQYF.